Below are 27 T cell receptor beta chains sequenced from a single sample in a study of blood T cell repertoires in COVID-19. Only in-frame clones appear in the TCRdb table, and some are missing; sequencing was by immunoSEQ multiplex PCR. Of under 250,000 clones listed, around 79% were seen once; the top ten hold nearly 6%. Sequencing used peripheral blood. The receptors shown here come from a woman aged 40-49 years with COVID-19, enrolled during active disease.

This chain uses TRBV27 with TRBJ2-3; 13 bases are shared with TRBD2. This CDR3 spans 16 amino acids. V lost 6 bases, J lost 6 bases, and 9 bases stayed unmatched. From germline, CDR1 is MNHEY and CDR2 SMNVEV (reference sequence). The CDR3 loop reads CASRSILAGGPDTQYF. The DNA of the CDR3 is TGTGCCAGCAGGTCCATACTAGCGGGAGGGCCTGATACGCAGTATTTT.

This clone has only a few counts. This chain joins TRBV6-5 and TRBJ1-5; D ambiguous. Trimming shortened V by 6 bases and J by 1 base, and 10 bases separated the two germline ends. The CDR3 runs 14 residues. Germline CDR1 MNHEY, CDR2 SVGAGI. The CDR3 reads CASRGSLSNQPQHF. DNA of the CDR3: TGTGCCAGCAGGGGCAGCCTAAGCAATCAGCCCCAGCATTTT.

This clone was recorded once. The rearrangement uses TRBV5-6 and TRBJ1-1; D is ambiguous. Between the trimmed V and J ends, which lost 2 bases and 8 bases, there was a span of 16 bases. The CDR3 covers 14 residues. Germline-derived CDR1 and CDR2 are SGHDT and YYEEEE. CDR3 residues: CASSFGPPGDEAFF. CDR3 coding DNA: TGTGCCAGCAGCTTCGGCCCTCCCGGAGACGAAGCTTTCTTT. Full variable domain (remainder filled in from reference TRBV5-6 and TRBJ1-1): DAGVTQSPTHLIKTRGQQVTLRCSPKSGHDTVSWYQQALGQGPQFIFQYYEEEERQRGNFPDRFSGHQFPNYSSELNVNALLLGDSALYLCASSFGPPGDEAFFGQGTRLTVV.

The gene calls are TRBV6-5 and TRBJ1-1; 10 nucleotides agree with TRBD1. After removal of 2 bases from V and 4 bases from J, the junction contained 7 bases not matched to a gene. There are 16 residues in the CDR3. Germline CDR1 MNHEY, CDR2 SVGAGI. The DNA of the CDR3 is TGTGCCAGCAGTTACGAGGGGACAGGGGTGTTCACTGAAGCTTTCTTT. Translation: CASSYEGTGVFTEAFF.

V usage is TRBV18 and J usage is TRBJ2-7, with 8 bases identical to TRBD1. In germline, CDR1 is KGHSH, CDR2 LQKENI. The V and J ends lost 2 bases and 6 bases, in that order; junction bases with no gene match: 3. CDR3 length equals 13 residues. CDR3 sequence reads: CASSPGQGFEQYF. The CDR3, as DNA: TGTGCCAGCTCACCAGGACAGGGTTTCGAGCAGTACTTC.

The rearrangement uses TRBV7-2 and TRBJ2-7; 10 nucleotides match TRBD2. This CDR3 has 14 amino acids. Germline V gene sequence: CDR1 SGHTA, CDR2 FQGNSA. V lost 4 bases and J lost 0; bases outside the gene matches: 0. CDR3 coding DNA: TGTGCCAGCAGCTGGACTAGCGGCTCCTACGAGCAGTACTTC. Translated, it gives CASSWTSGSYEQYF.

The chain links TRBV19 to TRBJ1-5; 7 bases match TRBD1. The CDR3 spans 14 residues. With 4 bases clipped from V and 2 bases from J, the junction kept 2 bases outside the gene matches. In germline, CDR1 is LNHDA, CDR2 SQIVND (reference sequence). The CDR3 spells CASSNQGGNQPQHF. The CDR3 region has the DNA TGTGCCAGTAGTAACCAGGGGGGCAATCAGCCCCAGCATTTT. The whole variable domain, remainder taken from reference TRBV19 and TRBJ1-5, is DGGITQSPKYLFRKEGQNVTLSCEQNLNHDAMYWYRQDPGQGLRLIYYSQIVNDFQKGDIAEGYSVSREKKESFPLTVTSAQKNPTAFYLCASSNQGGNQPQHFGDGTRLSIL.

This chain connects TRBV14 to TRBJ2-3; TRBD2 matches 14 bases. Trimming removed 4 bases from V and 9 bases from J; junction bases left unmatched: 3. The V gene's germline CDR1 is SGHDN and CDR2 FVKESK. The CDR3 has 14 residues. The CDR3 region is CASSPGLAGATQYF. Here the CDR3 DNA reads TGTGCCAGCAGCCCGGGACTAGCGGGAGCAACGCAGTATTTT.

This clone has more than one count but fewer than ten. This sequence joins TRBV19 and TRBJ2-5; TRBD1 is a possible D gene (6 bases). The germline V gene has CDR1 LNHDA and CDR2 SQIVND (reference sequence). V dropped 4 bases and J dropped 5 bases, with 11 bases sitting between them. The CDR3 contains 13 residues. The CDR3 DNA is TGTGCCAGTAGTAGGGACAACTCGGAGACCCAGTACTTC. This gives the protein CASSRDNSETQYF.

The gene calls are TRBV5-1 and TRBJ2-3; 7 bases match TRBD2. Germline assignment: CDR1 SGHRS and CDR2 YFSETQ. After removal of 3 bases from V and 2 bases from J, the junction contained 3 bases not matched to a gene. The CDR3 is 14 residues long. The CDR3 spells CASSWAGDTDTQYF. DNA for the CDR3: TGCGCCAGCAGCTGGGCGGGGGACACAGATACGCAGTATTTT.

This chain links TRBV19 with TRBJ1-3; unclear D gene. The CDR3 covers 14 residues. Trimming removed 3 bases at V and 1 base at J, with 7 bases between. Germline V gene lookup returns CDR1 LNHDA and CDR2 SQIVND (reference sequence). The CDR3 protein is CASSIEISGNTIYF. CDR3 DNA: TGTGCCAGTAGTATTGAGATTTCTGGAAACACCATATATTTT.

This clone was recorded only once. This sequence joins TRBV15 and TRBJ1-5; 7 bases align to TRBD1. The CDR3 consists of 17 residues. Germline trimming cut 0 bases from V and 4 bases from J; bases unmatched to any gene: 9. Germline CDR1 and CDR2: LNHNV and YYDKDF (reference sequence). CDR3 in DNA: TGTGCCACCAGCAGAGAGCCGGGACAGTACGATAATCAGCCCCAGCATTTT. Encoded protein: CATSREPGQYDNQPQHF. Using reference TRBV15 and TRBJ1-5 for the parts outside the CDR3, the full variable domain is DAMVIQNPRYQVTQFGKPVTLSCSQTLNHNVMYWYQQKSSQAPKLLFHYYDKDFNNEADTPDNFQSRRPNTSFCFLDIRSPGLGDTAMYLCATSREPGQYDNQPQHFGDGTRLSIL.

The gene calls are TRBV5-5 and TRBJ2-5; 14 bases match TRBD2. J gave up 4 bases and V 3 bases, and 8 bases lay outside the gene matches. The CDR3 extends over 17 amino acids. In germline, CDR1 is SGHKS, CDR2 YYEKEE (reference sequence). The CDR3 DNA follows: TGTGCCAGCAGCTACCGGACTAGCGGGAGGTGGGGAGAGACCCAGTACTTC. Its translation is CASSYRTSGRWGETQYF.

The chain couples TRBV7-8 to TRBJ2-1; 9 bases fit TRBD2. The ends lost 1 base at V and 4 bases at J; junction bases unmatched: 8. This CDR3 region has 17 residues. The germline CDR1 and CDR2 sequences are SGHVS and FQNEAQ. The CDR3 DNA sequence: TGTGCCAGCAGCTTAGTCTCGAGCGGGGGGACTTACAATGAGCAGTTCTTC. Its protein is CASSLVSSGGTYNEQFF.

This chain joins TRBV5-1 and TRBJ2-3; TRBD1 might be the D (6 bases). Trimming shortened V by 3 bases and J by 2 bases, and 10 bases separated the two germline ends. The CDR3 has 14 amino acids. Germline CDR1 is SGHRS and CDR2 is YFSETQ. CDR3 region: CASSSQGFTDTQYF. The CDR3 bases are TGCGCCAGCAGCTCTCAGGGGTTCACAGATACGCAGTATTTT.

This clone was seen a few times. This chain joins TRBV4-3 and TRBJ2-7; perhaps TRBD2 as D (7 bases). The CDR3 is made up of 16 amino acids. The germline V gene has CDR1 LGHNA and CDR2 YSLEER. V was shortened by 0 bases and J by 5 bases, with 17 bases between the two germline ends. CDR3 loop: CASSQDAGGLRDEQYF. The CDR3 DNA follows: TGCGCCAGCAGCCAAGACGCCGGGGGGCTTAGGGACGAGCAGTACTTC.

The table lists this clone with a few counts. The chain has TRBV27 and TRBJ2-2; unclear D gene. The CDR3 length is 14 residues. Germline V lookup: CDR1 MNHEY, CDR2 SMNVEV (reference sequence). V was pared by 3 bases and J by 5 bases, with 10 bases between. The DNA for the CDR3 is TGTGCCAGCAGTTTGCAGCGCCGGACCGGGGAGCTGTTTTTT. Translating gives CASSLQRRTGELFF.

This clone showed up just once. V and J are TRBV4-2 and TRBJ1-2, with a weak D call TRBD1 (6 bases). Trimming left V 4 bases short and J 4 bases short, with 16 bases between. The length of the CDR3 is 15 residues. Germline lookup yields CDR1 LGHNA and CDR2 YNFKEQ. The CDR3 region has the DNA TGTGCCAGCAGCCCAGGGGAGACAGAAGTCTATGGCTACACCTTC. Translation gives CASSPGETEVYGYTF.

The chain combines TRBV6-5 with TRBJ2-7; 9 bases align to TRBD2. Germline assignment: CDR1 MNHEY and CDR2 SVGAGI. The CDR3 runs to 15 residues. The V segment lost 2 bases and the J segment 1 base; nucleotides outside the gene matches: 3. CDR3 in DNA: TGTGCCAGCAGTTACGTAGCGGGAGAATCCTACGAGCAGTACTTC. Translating it yields CASSYVAGESYEQYF.

The rearrangement links TRBV7-2 to TRBJ1-3; 8 bases align to TRBD1. V dropped 1 base and J dropped 4; count of bases not matched to a gene: 9. The CDR3 runs to 17 residues. The germline V gene encodes CDR1 SGHTA and CDR2 FQGNSA. The CDR3 region is CASSLGSQGASGNTIYF. Here the CDR3 DNA reads TGTGCCAGCAGCTTAGGTAGTCAGGGGGCGTCAGGAAACACCATATATTTT.

Points on this clone: This sample includes further DNA sequences coding for the same CDR3. This chain uses TRBV9 with TRBJ1-6; TRBD1 matches 10 bases. CDR3 size: 16 residues. The V gene end was trimmed by 4 bases and the J gene end by 7 bases; junction bases not matched to a gene: 8. CDR1 is SGDLS, CDR2 YYNGEE, per germline. The DNA for the CDR3 is TGTGCCAGCAGCCCCCGGACAGGGGGAGGCAATTCACCCCTCCACTTT. Its protein is CASSPRTGGGNSPLHF.

The V gene is TRBV11-2, the J gene TRBJ2-1; a possible D gene is TRBD2 (5 bases). This CDR3 contains 17 residues. Germline values: CDR1 SGHAT, CDR2 FQNNGV. V gave up 0 bases and J gave up 6 bases, with 18 bases separating them. The CDR3 sequence is CASSLESLGDPGNEQFF. Written as DNA, the CDR3 is TGTGCCAGCAGCTTAGAGAGTTTGGGAGATCCCGGCAATGAGCAGTTCTTC.

This clone was recorded once. The rearrangement uses TRBV12-3 or TRBV12-4 and TRBJ2-7; D is unclear. V lost 5 bases and J 0 bases, leaving 8 bases between the germline ends. The CDR3 sequence is 13 residues long. CDR3 bases: TGTGCCAGCAGTCGTCCGAGCTCCTACGAGCAGTACTTC. Translated, it gives CASSRPSSYEQYF.

The chain has TRBV18 and TRBJ1-5; D is ambiguous. Trimming pared 1 base from V and 0 bases from J, leaving 10 bases between. CDR1 KGHSH and CDR2 LQKENI come from the germline V gene. The CDR3 spans 16 residues. CDR3 sequence: CASSPRARGSNQPQHF. The CDR3 DNA sequence: TGTGCCAGCTCACCACGGGCCCGGGGTAGCAATCAGCCCCAGCATTTT.

The chain uses TRBV10-3 and TRBJ2-3; tentative D call: TRBD1 (6 bases). Germline assignment: CDR1 ENHRY and CDR2 SYGVKD. V lost 2 bases, J lost 3 bases, and 12 bases lay in between. The CDR3 is 15 residues long. The CDR3 nucleotides are TGTGCCATCAGTGAGGGGGGCCCCGGGACAGATACGCAGTATTTT. Amino acid sequence: CAISEGGPGTDTQYF.

This sequence joins TRBV6-6 and TRBJ1-2; D is unresolved. Germline V CDR1 and CDR2: MNHNY, SVGAGI (reference sequence). Trimming pared 4 bases from V and 11 bases from J, leaving 11 bases between. There are 11 residues in the CDR3. CDR3 amino acids: CASSSLGRYTF. Written as DNA, the CDR3 is TGTGCCAGCAGTTCGTTGGGCCGGTACACCTTC.

V is TRBV9 and J is TRBJ1-1, with a possible D match to TRBD1 (6 bases). This CDR3 region has 15 residues. V lost 3 bases and J 3 bases, leaving 15 bases between the germline ends. CDR1 is SGDLS, CDR2 YYNGEE, per germline. CDR3 DNA: TGTGCCAGCAGCGCCCAGGAACAGGGTGACACTGAAGCTTTCTTT. Translated: CASSAQEQGDTEAFF.